This is a list of T cell receptor beta chains from one sample in a study of T cell responses to AZD1222 COVID-19 vaccine. Method: immunoSEQ multiplex PCR; TCRdb's copy keeps in-frame clones and lacks some. The sample consists of roughly 120,000 clones, around 88% of them appearing once. The specimen comprised peripheral blood, sampled on day 0 of AZD1222 vaccination. These receptors all stem from an adult in good health. Both conserved end residues are part of each CDR3. A D gene is named only where the DNA matches it firmly. Clone size is stated in some rows and not others, as once, few, many or a class when expanded.

cdr3_nt	cdr3_aa	d_call	clone_size	v_call	j_call
TGTGCCAGCAGTTATGGCAGGGGGAACACCGGGGAGCTGTTTTTT	CASSYGRGNTGELFF	-	-	TRBV28	TRBJ2-2
TGCGCCAGCAGCCAAGATGCAGGACAATCGGGAAACACCATATATTTT	CASSQDAGQSGNTIYF	-	-	TRBV4-3	TRBJ1-3
TGTGCCAGCAGCTTGGACGGACCCTACGAGCAGTACTTC	CASSLDGPYEQYF	-	-	TRBV5-6	TRBJ2-7
TGCGCCAGCAGCTCGACTGCAACTAATGAAAAACTGTTTTTT	CASSSTATNEKLFF	-	-	TRBV5-1	TRBJ1-4
TGTGCCAGCTCACCACGGCCGCAGGGTCTTAGAAACACCATATATTTT	CASSPRPQGLRNTIYF	-	-	TRBV18	TRBJ1-3
TGCAGCGTTGGCCAGGGTCGAGAGCAGTACTTC	CSVGQGREQYF	-	-	TRBV29-1	TRBJ2-7
TGCAGCGTATCACCGGACTCAATCTTCTGGGGGGAGCAGTTCTTC	CSVSPDSIFWGEQFF	-	-	TRBV29-1	TRBJ2-1
TGTGCCAGCAGCCTAGCGGGAGAAATTGGGACCCAGTACTTC	CASSLAGEIGTQYF	TRBD2	-	TRBV7-3	TRBJ2-5
TGTGCCAGCAGTTCAATAGCGGGTAGAGGTAACGATGAGCAGTTCTTC	CASSSIAGRGNDEQFF	TRBD2	-	TRBV28	TRBJ2-1
TGCGCCAGCAGCCCTAACCCGCAGGGTAATGAAAAACTGTTTTTT	CASSPNPQGNEKLFF	-	once	TRBV5-1	TRBJ1-4
TGTGCCAGCAGCTTATATAGCTCCTACGAGCAGTACTTC	CASSLYSSYEQYF	-	-	TRBV13	TRBJ2-7
TGTGCCAGCAGCTTAGGCGGGACCCTCAATGAGCAGTTCTTC	CASSLGGTLNEQFF	-	-	TRBV5-4	TRBJ2-1
TGTGCCAGCAGTTACATTGGCAGGGGGGACGAGACCCAGTACTTC	CASSYIGRGDETQYF	-	-	TRBV6-2/TRBV6-3	TRBJ2-5